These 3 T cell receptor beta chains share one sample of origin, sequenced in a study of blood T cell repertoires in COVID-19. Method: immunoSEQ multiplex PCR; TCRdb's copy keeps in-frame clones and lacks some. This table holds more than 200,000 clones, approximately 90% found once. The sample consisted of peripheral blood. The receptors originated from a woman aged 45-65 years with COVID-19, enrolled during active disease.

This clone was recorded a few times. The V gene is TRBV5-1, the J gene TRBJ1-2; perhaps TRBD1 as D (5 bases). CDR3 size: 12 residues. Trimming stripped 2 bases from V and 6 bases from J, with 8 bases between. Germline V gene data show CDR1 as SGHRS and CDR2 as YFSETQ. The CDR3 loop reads CASSFGGDGYTF. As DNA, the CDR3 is TGCGCCAGCAGCTTTGGAGGGGATGGCTACACCTTC. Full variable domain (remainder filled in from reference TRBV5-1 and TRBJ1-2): KAGVTQTPRYLIKTRGQQVTLSCSPISGHRSVSWYQQTPGQGLQFLFEYFSETQRNKGNFPGRFSGRQFSNSRSEMNVSTLELGDSALYLCASSFGGDGYTFGSGTRLTVV.

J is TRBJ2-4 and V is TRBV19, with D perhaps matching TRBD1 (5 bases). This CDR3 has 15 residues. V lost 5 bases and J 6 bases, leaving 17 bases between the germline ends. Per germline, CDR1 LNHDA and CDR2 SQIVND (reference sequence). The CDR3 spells CASSGRVGASNIQYF. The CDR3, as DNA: TGTGCCAGTAGTGGAAGGGTAGGGGCTTCAAACATTCAGTACTTC.

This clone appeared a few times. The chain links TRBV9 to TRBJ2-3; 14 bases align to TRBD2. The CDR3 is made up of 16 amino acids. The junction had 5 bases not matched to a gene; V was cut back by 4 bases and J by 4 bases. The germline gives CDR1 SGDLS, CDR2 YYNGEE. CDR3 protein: CASSTGTSGGADTQYF. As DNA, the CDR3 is TGTGCCAGCAGCACCGGGACTAGCGGGGGTGCAGATACGCAGTATTTT.